The source of this TCR beta chain is a study of blood T cell repertoires in COVID-19. Germline V gives CDR1 KGHDR, CDR2 SFDVKD. The CDR3 has 18 amino acids. With V trimmed by 4 bases and J by 4 bases, 13 bases remained unmatched. In the original analysis: Estimated nucleated cell counts came from reference gene primer amplification. Data came from immunoSEQ multiplex PCR; TCRdb stores just in-frame clones and leaves some out. The V and J calls and clone size are taken from that table; D and trimming were inferred from the DNA. The sample has roughly 130,000 clones, around 80% seen once. The gene calls are TRBV24-1 and TRBJ2-2; 8 positions agree with TRBD1. This sequence originates from a woman aged 55-69 years with acute or convalescent COVID-19. Sequencing used peripheral blood. In DNA form, the CDR3 reads TGTGCCACCAGTGAGTACGAAAGGGACAGGCGTGGCACCGGGGAGCTGTTTTTT. This gives the protein CATSEYERDRRGTGELFF.